One sample yielded the 30 T cell receptor beta chains listed below, sequenced in a study of T cell responses to AZD1222 COVID-19 vaccine. Assay: immunoSEQ multiplex PCR; the TCRdb copy retains only in-frame clones and omits some. The sample contains around 150,000 clones, approximately 93% of which appear only once. Sequencing used peripheral blood, obtained 28 days after the second AZD1222 dose. These receptors came from an adult who received the AZD1222 COVID-19 vaccine.

A single count supports this clone. The rearrangement uses TRBV19 and TRBJ2-3; the match to TRBD2 covers 12 bases. The CDR3 covers 15 residues. Germline V gives CDR1 LNHDA, CDR2 SQIVND (reference sequence). The V and J ends lost 5 bases and 4 bases, in that order; junction bases with no gene match: 4. The DNA of the CDR3 is TGTGCCAGTAGTCACCTAGCGGGAGGGCCAGATACGCAGTATTTT. Its translation is CASSHLAGGPDTQYF.

The chain joins TRBV4-3 to TRBJ2-2; 11 nucleotides line up with TRBD2. Trimming took 0 bases from V and 0 from J; bases not matched to a gene: 3. The CDR3 has 18 amino acids. The germline V gene has CDR1 LGHNA and CDR2 YSLEER. CDR3: CASSQDPTSGANTGELFF. CDR3 nucleotide sequence: TGCGCCAGCAGCCAAGACCCGACTAGCGGGGCGAACACCGGGGAGCTGTTTTTT.

The chain is built from TRBV28 and TRBJ1-5, with 9 positions matching TRBD1. CDR3 length: 15 amino acids. V was clipped by 8 bases and J by 6 bases; unmatched bases: 11. CDR1 and CDR2 (germline): MDHEN, SYDVKM. Written as DNA, the CDR3 is TGTGCCAGCGAACAGGGGGCCGGGGGCAGTCAGCCCCAGCATTTT. This sequence encodes CASEQGAGGSQPQHF.

The chain couples TRBV6-1 to TRBJ1-1; D remains ambiguous. Trimming took off 1 base at V and 1 base at J, with 10 bases between the two ends. This CDR3 region has 15 residues. Germline V lookup: CDR1 MNHNS, CDR2 SASEGT. CDR3 DNA sequence: TGTGCCAGCAGTGAAGGGAGGGCCGAGAACACTGAAGCTTTCTTT. It is translated as CASSEGRAENTEAFF.

The chain uses TRBV28 and TRBJ1-2, with TRBD1 matching over 7 bases. This CDR3 is built from 12 residues. Per germline, CDR1 MDHEN and CDR2 SYDVKM. Germline trimming cut 6 bases from V and 7 bases from J; bases unmatched to any gene: 5. This CDR3 reads CASSRTGPGYTF. CDR3 in DNA: TGTGCCAGCAGCAGGACAGGCCCTGGCTACACCTTC.

V gene TRBV4-1 combines with J gene TRBJ2-3; D is undetermined. Trimming took off 4 bases at V and 6 bases at J, with 11 bases between the two ends. Germline CDR1 MGHRA, CDR2 YSYEKL. The CDR3 is 13 residues long. CDR3 sequence: CASSPFGTDTQYF. For the CDR3, the DNA is TGCGCCAGCAGCCCATTCGGTACGGATACGCAGTATTTT.

This sequence joins TRBV11-3 and TRBJ2-5, with D possibly matching TRBD1 (5 bases). CDR1 is SGHNT and CDR2 is YENEEA in the germline V gene. This CDR3 is 15 amino acids long. The ends were cut back, 1 base at V and 2 bases at J, with 11 bases in the middle. In DNA, the CDR3 is TGTGCCAGCAGCTTAGGGCTGACAGAACAAGAGACCCAGTACTTC. This sequence encodes CASSLGLTEQETQYF.

The chain recombines TRBV10-3 with TRBJ2-7, with 10 positions matching TRBD1. Germline values: CDR1 ENHRY, CDR2 SYGVKD. The CDR3 spans 13 residues. In DNA, the CDR3 is TGTGCGACCAGAGACAGGGGGCTTGTCGAGCAGTACTTC. As protein: CATRDRGLVEQYF.

The chain couples TRBV27 to TRBJ1-1; D may be TRBD1 (6 bases). The CDR3 sequence is 14 residues long. CDR1 and CDR2 from the germline V gene are MNHEY and SMNVEV (reference sequence). The V and J ends lost 0 bases and 5 bases respectively, with 10 bases between them. CDR3 protein: CASSLSGTSTEAFF. CDR3 DNA sequence: TGTGCCAGCAGTTTATCCGGGACAAGTACTGAAGCTTTCTTT.

The gene calls are TRBV24-1 and TRBJ2-1; 9 positions agree with TRBD1. J was trimmed by 3 bases and V by 6 bases; bases with no gene match: 8. From germline, CDR1 is KGHDR and CDR2 SFDVKD. The CDR3 spans 16 residues. The CDR3 spells CATSRVGTGNYNEQFF. The CDR3 DNA reads as TGTGCCACCAGTCGCGTCGGGACAGGGAACTACAATGAGCAGTTCTTC.

V and J are TRBV3-1 (or the pseudogene TRBV3-2) and TRBJ2-1; 14 bases line up with TRBD2. J was trimmed by 9 bases and V by 2 bases; bases with no gene match: 6. The CDR3 extends over 16 amino acids. Germline loops: CDR1 LGHDT, CDR2 YNNKEL (reference sequence). CDR3 nucleotide sequence: TGTGCCAGCAGCCAATTGACTAGCGGGGGGGCATCTGAGCAGTTCTTC. Amino acids: CASSQLTSGGASEQFF.

This clone was observed a single time. CDR3 amino acids: CASDTSTAGELFF. Written as DNA, the CDR3 is TGTGCCAGCGACACTAGCACGGCCGGGGAGCTGTTTTTT. J is TRBJ2-2 and V is TRBV12-3 or TRBV12-4, with D possibly TRBD2 on 6 matching bases. Deletions cut 8 bases from V and 6 bases from J, with 13 bases between. The CDR3 loop spans 13 amino acids.

J is TRBJ1-1 and V is TRBV15; no clear D gene. From germline, CDR1 is LNHNV and CDR2 YYDKDF (reference sequence). The length of the CDR3 is 13 residues. Trimming stripped 0 bases from V and 4 bases from J, with 6 bases between. The CDR3: CATSRDGLTEAFF. The CDR3 region has the DNA TGTGCCACCAGCAGAGATGGGCTCACTGAAGCTTTCTTT.

V gene TRBV3-1 (or the pseudogene TRBV3-2) combines with J gene TRBJ2-4; D gene unclear. Germline V gene data show CDR1 as LGHDT and CDR2 as YNNKEL (reference sequence). With 3 bases removed from V and 0 bases from J, the gap between germline ends came to 3 bases. The CDR3 has 13 amino acids. CDR3 sequence (DNA): TGTGCCAGCAGCCACGTAGCCAAAAACATTCAGTACTTC. Its translation: CASSHVAKNIQYF.

The chain carries TRBV27 and TRBJ2-7; TRBD1 aligns across 8 bases. Germline CDR1 is MNHEY and CDR2 is SMNVEV (reference sequence). There are 18 residues in the CDR3. V shed 5 bases, J shed 4 bases, and the junction held 19 bases outside the gene matches. The CDR3 sequence is CASSHQPKADRDPYEQYF. CDR3 coding DNA: TGTGCCAGCAGTCACCAACCTAAGGCGGACAGGGACCCTTACGAGCAGTACTTC.

This chain connects TRBV29-1 to TRBJ1-1; TRBD1 matches at 7 bases. The junction had 3 bases not matched to a gene; V was cut back by 4 bases and J by 4 bases. The germline V gene encodes CDR1 SQVTM and CDR2 ANQGSEA. CDR3 length: 12 residues. The CDR3 coding sequence is TGCAGCGTTGTACAGGGGATCACTGAAGCTTTCTTT. This encodes CSVVQGITEAFF.

This rearrangement joins TRBV27 to TRBJ2-1, with TRBD2 identical over 11 bases. CDR1 MNHEY and CDR2 SMNVEV come from the germline V gene (reference sequence). V lost 2 bases and J lost 0; bases outside the gene matches: 15. CDR3 length equals 21 residues. Here the CDR3 reads CASSLPSGRHPSPSSYNEQFF. For the CDR3, the DNA is TGTGCCAGCAGTTTACCTAGCGGGAGGCACCCGTCGCCTAGCTCCTACAATGAGCAGTTCTTC.

The CDR3 bases are TGTGCCAGCTCTTTGCGGGGGACAGATACGCAGTATTTT. Its translation is CASSLRGTDTQYF. The V call is TRBV2, the J call TRBJ2-3, with 7 bases that match TRBD2. This CDR3 is 13 amino acids long. Germline V lookup: CDR1 SNHLY, CDR2 FYNNEI. V lost 8 bases, J lost 3 bases, and 5 bases stayed unmatched.

The V and J genes are TRBV6-5 and TRBJ1-6; 7 bases fit TRBD1. Germline V gene data show CDR1 as MNHEY and CDR2 as SVGAGI. The CDR3 covers 15 residues. J lost 6 bases, V lost 4 bases, and 6 bases had no gene match. As DNA, the CDR3 is TGTGCCAGCAGTTCCGGGACAGTATCTAATTCACCCCTCCACTTT. Residues: CASSSGTVSNSPLHF.

The chain joins TRBV5-6 to TRBJ2-7, with 9 bases matching TRBD1. CDR3 size: 16 residues. Germline CDR1 is SGHDT and CDR2 is YYEEEE. V gave up 3 bases and J gave up 7 bases; unmatched junction bases: 14. This chain's CDR3 is CASSSGRTGVGLEQYF. The CDR3 DNA reads TGTGCCAGCAGCTCTGGAAGGACAGGGGTGGGCCTGGAGCAGTACTTC.

This chain links TRBV19 with TRBJ1-1; 7 positions match TRBD1. CDR1 is LNHDA and CDR2 is SQIVND in the germline V gene (reference sequence). The CDR3 is 14 residues long. V lost 6 bases, J lost 2 bases, and 6 bases stayed unmatched. CDR3 in DNA: TGTGCCAGTAGCTCGGGACAGACAAACACTGAAGCTTTCTTT. Residues: CASSSGQTNTEAFF.

The chain combines TRBV24-1 with TRBJ2-2, with D perhaps matching TRBD2 (5 bases). Between the trimmed V and J ends, which lost 3 bases and 4 bases, there was a span of 11 bases. This CDR3 has 15 amino acids. CDR1 is KGHDR, CDR2 SFDVKD, per germline. Here the CDR3 reads CATSDRRRGTGELFF. The CDR3, as DNA: TGTGCCACCAGTGATCGGAGACGGGGCACCGGGGAGCTGTTTTTT.

V usage is TRBV12-5 and J usage is TRBJ1-5, with 9 bases matching TRBD1. CDR3 length: 15 amino acids. J was trimmed by 3 bases and V by 6 bases; bases with no gene match: 6. Germline CDR1 and CDR2: LGHNT and FRNRAP. DNA for the CDR3: TGTGCTAGTGGCTCGGGACAGGGCTACAATCAGCCCCAGCATTTT. Translated, it gives CASGSGQGYNQPQHF.

CDR3 protein: CASSQGGLYTDTQYF. The CDR3 DNA follows: TGTGCCAGCAGCCAAGGGGGGCTGTACACAGATACGCAGTATTTT. The V and J genes are TRBV3-1 (or the pseudogene TRBV3-2) and TRBJ2-3; TRBD1 is a possible D gene (6 bases). Germline V gives CDR1 LGHDT, CDR2 YNNKEL (reference sequence). The CDR3 is made up of 15 amino acids. Between the trimmed V and J ends, which lost 1 base and 2 bases, there was a span of 10 bases.

The chain has TRBV29-1 and TRBJ2-7; D tentatively fits TRBD1 or TRBD2 (6 bases each). Trimming cost V 3 bases and J 7 bases, with 16 bases left between them. There are 13 residues in the CDR3. The germline V gene encodes CDR1 SQVTM and CDR2 ANQGSEA. The CDR3 loop is CSVDAGTTSEQYF. CDR3 DNA: TGCAGCGTTGACGCGGGGACAACTAGTGAGCAGTACTTC.

In this sample, this clone turned up a few times. J is TRBJ1-4 and V is TRBV24-1; TRBD1 is a possible D gene (5 bases). Between the trimmed V and J ends, which lost 1 base and 0 bases, there was a span of 14 bases. The CDR3 runs 18 residues. Looked up from germline, CDR1 is KGHDR and CDR2 is SFDVKD. CDR3 residues: CATSDLGDFQATNEKLFF. Here the CDR3 DNA reads TGTGCCACCAGTGATTTAGGGGACTTCCAGGCAACTAATGAAAAACTGTTTTTT.

This clone was detected only once. V gene TRBV2 combines with J gene TRBJ2-2; perhaps D is TRBD1 or TRBD2 (5 bases each). The CDR3 covers 17 residues. In germline, CDR1 is SNHLY, CDR2 FYNNEI. Trimming took off 0 bases at V and 4 bases at J, with 15 bases between the two ends. The CDR3 DNA reads as TGTGCCAGCAGTGAAGCGCTGTCAGGGACGGGCACCGGGGAGCTGTTTTTT. Protein sequence: CASSEALSGTGTGELFF.

The rearrangement uses TRBV29-1 and TRBJ1-1, with a weak D call TRBD1 (6 bases). CDR1 and CDR2 (germline): SQVTM, ANQGSEA. Trimming pared 7 bases from V and 4 bases from J, leaving 19 bases between. The CDR3 runs to 14 residues. In DNA, the CDR3 is TGCAGCGCGGCGCGCCCGGGGGCGGGCACTGAAGCTTTCTTT. Its translation is CSAARPGAGTEAFF.

The J gene is TRBJ2-5, the V gene TRBV25-1; D remains unclear. This CDR3 comprises 13 residues. Germline V lookup: CDR1 MGHDK, CDR2 SYGVNS. V gave up 5 bases and J gave up 1 base, with 8 bases separating them. The CDR3 bases are TGTGCCAGCAGTTCGGTTATCCAAGAGACCCAGTACTTC. Translation: CASSSVIQETQYF. Full variable domain (rest looked up from reference TRBV25-1 and TRBJ2-5): EADIYQTPRYLVIGTGKKITLECSQTMGHDKMYWYQQDPGMELHLIHYSYGVNSTEKGDLSSESTVSRIRTEHFPLTLESARPSHTSQYLCASSSVIQETQYFGPGTRLLVL.

This chain joins TRBV7-8 and TRBJ2-1, with 13 bases matching TRBD2. The CDR3 runs 17 residues. Germline-derived CDR1 and CDR2 are SGHVS and FQNEAQ. The J segment lost 7 bases and the V segment lost 4 bases, leaving 10 bases of the junction unmatched. CDR3 sequence reads: CASSSALAGGPINEQFF. CDR3 nucleotides: TGTGCCAGCAGCTCCGCACTAGCGGGAGGGCCGATAAATGAGCAGTTCTTC. The variable domain in full, completed from reference TRBV7-8 and TRBJ2-1, reads GAGVSQSPRYKVAKRGQDVALRCDPISGHVSLFWYQQALGQGPEFLTYFQNEAQLDKSGLPSDRFFAERPEGSVSTLKIQRTQQEDSAVYLCASSSALAGGPINEQFFGPGTRLTVL.